Listed below are T cell receptor beta chains from one sample, sequenced in a study of blood T cell repertoires in COVID-19. Clones were sequenced by immunoSEQ multiplex PCR, and TCRdb holds only the in-frame ones, with some missing. The sample contains some 150,000 clones, 70% to 90% of which appear only once. The sample comprised peripheral blood. These receptors were taken from a man aged 60-69 years with active or convalescent COVID-19. Each CDR3 is given with its conserved first and last residue.

V gene	CDR3 protein
TRBV4-3	CASSQSGRRETQYF
TRBV6-2/TRBV6-3	CASSYWPGQQYF
TRBV6-2/TRBV6-3	CASSTTGRQPQHF
TRBV24-1	CATSDQTGTGRHEQYF
TRBV9	CASSGRISDEQFF
TRBV5-1	CASSLDGGTQYF
TRBV4-2	CASSQSPGGSDEQFF
TRBV6-5	CASRPTRGQETQYF
TRBV9	CASSSGTSAFGTQYF
TRBV11-2	CASSLERGKQYF
TRBV11-2	CASSLEFGGGDTQYF
TRBV6-5	CASRQGKDYGYTF
TRBV7-9	CASSSPDRGLTGELFF
TRBV28	CASRRAGQGDEKLFF